This T cell receptor beta chain was observed in a study of T-cell memory formation after mild COVID-19. About the study: For the most part, TCR clusters were specific to one donor. Points from the study as a whole: Contracting CD4+ clones were located mainly in CM and EM, and CD8+ clones in EMRA. Clones that contracted from day 15 to 85 had balanced CD4/CD8; later expanders were CD4+ biased. Unconfirmed was the SARS-CoV-2 specificity of second-wave clones that peaked on day 37.

Notes on this clonotype: The antigen remains undetermined. This may be a read error, as it is one base from a much larger clone.

A single record per CDR3 protein comes from TCRdb applying MiXCR to the 5' RACE reads. This table holds some 450,000 distinct CDR3 sequences, 20% found once. Sequencing was done on a sample of PBMCs or a T cell subset sorted from them (not recorded which). The receptor was derived from an adult woman who had mild COVID-19 (a few samples of this study predate the infection). Cell type and time point are not known.

DNA of the CDR3: TGTGCCAGCAGCCCGACAGGGAGAGCCTACGAGCAGTACTTC. Residues: CASSPTGRAYEQYF. The chain is built from TRBV7-8 and TRBJ2-7, with 7 bases aligning to TRBD1. CDR3 size: 14 residues. The germline V gene has CDR1 SGHVS and CDR2 FQNEAQ. Unmatched junction bases numbered 6, after V lost 5 bases and J lost 2 bases.